Reported below is one T cell receptor beta chain. Its cognate antigen is unknown. Method: immunoSEQ multiplex PCR; TCRdb's copy keeps in-frame clones and lacks some. The sample has 27,000 or so clones, 95% seen once. The CDR3 length is 15 residues. Deletions cut 4 bases from V and 5 bases from J, with 19 bases between. Germline CDR1 is SGHKS and CDR2 is YYEKEE (reference sequence). The data were taken from a study of T cell clonotyping in hematopoietic cell transplantation. Whole-study findings and limits: Without cell sorting, CD4 versus CD8 contributions remain unresolved. Recipient TCR diversity dropped after transplant; expanded clonotypes rose from day 30 to 180. Broader posttransplant TCR repertoire diversity was predicted by graft donor and pretransplant recipient Inverse Simpson Index values. Few recipient clonotypes overlapped donors; over 95% were de novo at given depth.

Sequenced: peripheral blood mononuclear cells. The chain links TRBV5-5 to TRBJ2-7; D remains ambiguous. The receptor comes from a man in his forties or fifties in good health. Some clones in this sample may be carry-over from other donors' samples. The CDR3 DNA is TGTGCCAGCAGCACCGGTTTGGGCAGCACGGACGAGCAGTACTTC. Translated, it gives CASSTGLGSTDEQYF.